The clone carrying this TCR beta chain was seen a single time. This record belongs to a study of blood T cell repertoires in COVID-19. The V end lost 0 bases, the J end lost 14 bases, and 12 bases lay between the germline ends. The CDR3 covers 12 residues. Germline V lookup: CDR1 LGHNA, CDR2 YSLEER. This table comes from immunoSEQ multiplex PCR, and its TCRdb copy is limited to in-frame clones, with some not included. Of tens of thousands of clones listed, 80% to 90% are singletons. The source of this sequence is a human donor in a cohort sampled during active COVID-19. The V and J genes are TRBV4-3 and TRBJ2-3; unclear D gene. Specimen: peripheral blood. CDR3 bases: TGCGCCAGCAGCCAAGATCGGATTAGCCTGTATTTT. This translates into CASSQDRISLYF.